A single sample is the source of the 16 T cell receptor beta chains below, sequenced in a study of control samples from healthy donors and cancer patients (dated by TCRdb to the early 2020s). Library creation used the immunoSEQ multiplex PCR assay. TCRdb's version of the immuneACCESS table is confined to in-frame rearrangements and falls short of the full clone set. An unresolved V gene accounts for under half of the shortfall where checked; the remainder is of unknown origin. In all, the sample holds some 150,000 clones, and around 94% of those were seen once. Roughly 14% of the sample is in the top ten clones. The sequenced material came from blood. Receptors were obtained from a man aged 40-50 years in good health.

J is TRBJ2-2 and V is TRBV4-3, with D unresolved. This CDR3 is built from 13 residues. Trimming pared 0 bases from V and 4 bases from J, leaving 3 bases between. Germline V gene data show CDR1 as LGHNA and CDR2 as YSLEER. The CDR3 loop reads CASSQDLTGELFF. In DNA form, the CDR3 reads TGCGCCAGCAGCCAAGATCTCACCGGGGAGCTGTTTTTT.

This chain uses TRBV27 with TRBJ2-1; D might be TRBD1 or TRBD2, each matching 5 bases. The germline V gene has CDR1 MNHEY and CDR2 SMNVEV (reference sequence). With 2 bases removed from V and 3 bases from J, the gap between germline ends came to 14 bases. The CDR3 contains 16 residues. CDR3 protein: CASSLRPGRNYNEQFF. The CDR3 DNA sequence: TGTGCCAGCAGTTTAAGGCCGGGACGGAACTACAATGAGCAGTTCTTC.

V usage is TRBV11-3 and J usage is TRBJ2-2, with D possibly being TRBD1 (7 bases). The CDR3 covers 15 residues. Germline assignment: CDR1 SGHNT and CDR2 YENEEA. V was shortened by 6 bases and J by 5 bases, with 16 bases between the two germline ends. CDR3 in DNA: TGTGCCAGCAGTAAACTACAGGGGAGGACCGGGGAGCTGTTTTTT. This encodes CASSKLQGRTGELFF.

The chain uses TRBV12-3 or TRBV12-4 and TRBJ1-5; D is uncertain. CDR3 length: 13 amino acids. Deletions cut 4 bases from V and 7 bases from J, with 11 bases between. In DNA form, the CDR3 reads TGTGCCAGCAGTTACGGGGTGGGACAGCCCCAGCATTTT. Translating gives CASSYGVGQPQHF.

V usage is TRBV6-5 and J usage is TRBJ1-5; TRBD1 matches at 7 bases. Per the germline V gene, CDR1 is MNHEY and CDR2 is SVGAGI. V lost 4 bases and J lost 7; bases outside the gene matches: 4. This CDR3 contains 13 residues. In nucleotides, the CDR3 is TGTGCCAGCAGTTTGCGAGGGGGCCAGCCCCAGCATTTT. It is translated as CASSLRGGQPQHF.

This clone was counted once. V and J are TRBV15 and TRBJ1-4; D is perhaps TRBD1 (6 bases). This CDR3 region has 14 residues. CDR1 LNHNV and CDR2 YYDKDF come from the germline V gene (reference sequence). The germline V and J ends were trimmed by 8 bases and 4 bases, with 14 bases remaining between them. The CDR3, as DNA: TGTGCCACCGGGAAGGGGGGACGTAATGAAAAACTGTTTTTT. It specifies CATGKGGRNEKLFF.

The genes are TRBV28 and TRBJ1-1, with D possibly being TRBD1 (6 bases). This CDR3 spans 12 amino acids. Trimming cost V 7 bases and J 3 bases, with 9 bases left between them. Germline loops: CDR1 MDHEN, CDR2 SYDVKM. The CDR3 here is CASTDRYTEAFF. CDR3 nucleotide sequence: TGTGCCAGCACCGACAGGTACACTGAAGCTTTCTTT. Based on the CDR3 plus reference TRBV28 and TRBJ1-1, the full variable domain is DVKVTQSSRYLVKRTGEKVFLECVQDMDHENMFWYRQDPGLGLRLIYFSYDVKMKEKGDIPEGYSVSREKKERFSLILESASTNQTSMYLCASTDRYTEAFFGQGTRLTVV.

The chain links TRBV7-2 to TRBJ1-2, with D hard to call. The CDR3 spans 14 residues. The germline V and J ends were trimmed by 11 bases and 6 bases, with 22 bases remaining between them. Germline lookup yields CDR1 SGHTA and CDR2 FQGNSA. CDR3 in amino acids: CAGTEISTPHGYTF. In nucleotides, the CDR3 is TGTGCCGGAACGGAAATTTCAACTCCCCATGGCTACACCTTC.

The chain recombines TRBV9 with TRBJ2-7; no definite D call. V lost 2 bases, J lost 1 base, and 10 bases lay in between. Germline lookup yields CDR1 SGDLS and CDR2 YYNGEE. The CDR3 runs to 14 residues. The CDR3 nucleotides read TGTGCCAGCAGCGTTAATACAGTTTCCTACGAGCAGTACTTC. Its translation: CASSVNTVSYEQYF. The full variable domain, in which reference TRBV9 and TRBJ2-7 provide the parts outside the CDR3, is DSGVTQTPKHLITATGQRVTLRCSPRSGDLSVYWYQQSLDQGLQFLIQYYNGEERAKGNILERFSAQQFPDLHSELNLSSLELGDSALYFCASSVNTVSYEQYFGPGTRLTVT.

As concerns this clone: One end of the junction is discordant with germline, which a read error may explain. J is TRBJ2-2 and V is TRBV7-7; 8 positions agree with TRBD1. CDR3 length equals 15 residues. Germline CDR1 SSHAT, CDR2 FNYEAQ (reference sequence). The CDR3 region has the DNA TGTGCTAGCAGCTCCGGACAGGGCCGGACCGGGGAGCTGTTTTTT. This translates into CASSSGQGRTGELFF.

The V call is TRBV25-1, the J call TRBJ2-3; 8 nucleotides line up with TRBD1. The CDR3 runs 13 residues. Per the germline V gene, CDR1 is MGHDK and CDR2 is SYGVNS. V shed 5 bases, J shed 10 bases, and the junction held 8 bases outside the gene matches. Written as DNA, the CDR3 is TGTGCCAGCAGTACCGGGACAGGTTTTTCGCAGTATTTT. Translation: CASSTGTGFSQYF.

The chain recombines TRBV11-2 with TRBJ1-6, with D unclear. Deletions cut 2 bases from V and 7 bases from J, with 0 bases between. CDR3 length: 11 amino acids. Germline CDR1 is SGHAT and CDR2 is FQNNGV. The CDR3 spells CASSLNSPLHF. CDR3 coding DNA: TGTGCCAGCAGCTTAAATTCACCCCTCCACTTT.

The rearrangement links TRBV5-1 to TRBJ2-7; the match to TRBD1 covers 7 bases. This CDR3 is 13 amino acids long. Germline lookup yields CDR1 SGHRS and CDR2 YFSETQ. J gave up 3 bases and V 2 bases, and 2 bases lay outside the gene matches. The CDR3 region is CASSFNRGYEQYF. CDR3 coding DNA: TGCGCCAGCAGCTTCAACAGGGGCTACGAGCAGTACTTC.

The chain carries TRBV7-3 and TRBJ1-6; D uncertain. The CDR3 runs to 14 residues. V lost 4 bases and J lost 9, with 13 bases in between. Germline loops: CDR1 SGHTA, CDR2 FQGTGA. The CDR3 protein is CASSSHTRGSPLHF. DNA of the CDR3: TGTGCCAGCAGCTCCCATACTCGAGGTTCACCCCTCCACTTT. The full variable domain, with the rest looked up from reference TRBV7-3 and TRBJ1-6, is GAGVSQTPSNKVTEKGKYVELRCDPISGHTALYWYRQSLGQGPEFLIYFQGTGAADDSGLPNDRFFAVRPEGSVSTLKIQRTERGDSAVYLCASSSHTRGSPLHFGNGTRLTVT.

The chain couples TRBV28 to TRBJ1-2; a weak D match, TRBD1 (6 bases). V shed 5 bases and J shed 4 bases, with 14 bases lying between them. The CDR3 has 14 amino acids. Per the germline V gene, CDR1 is MDHEN and CDR2 is SYDVKM. The CDR3 DNA follows: TGTGCCAGCAGTCCTGTAGGGGGGGCCTATGGCTACACCTTC. This sequence encodes CASSPVGGAYGYTF.

The CDR3 here is CASSQVWMYNQPQHF. In DNA form, the CDR3 reads TGCGCCAGCAGCCAAGTATGGATGTACAATCAGCCCCAGCATTTT. This rearrangement joins TRBV4-3 to TRBJ1-5, with D unresolved. Germline CDR1 and CDR2: LGHNA and YSLEER. V dropped 1 base and J dropped 3 bases, with 10 bases sitting between them. The CDR3 covers 15 residues.